The clone carrying this TCR beta chain showed up just a few times. What it binds is unknown. The data belong to a study of T cells after yellow fever vaccination. About the study: It was SMART-Seq v4 Ultra Low Input that prepared the fractions with low cell numbers.

TCRdb re-analysed the 5' RACE reads in MiXCR, keeping a single row per CDR3 protein. This table has roughly 340,000 distinct CDR3 sequences, 7.5% to 9% appearing once. Points from the study as a whole: A limited proportion of clonotypes was detected within both the CD4 and CD8 compartments. A large majority of primary-vaccination clones showed up again after the booster (about 96% CD4, around 90% CD8).

The CDR3 sequence is 12 residues long. V lost 3 bases and J lost 5, with 8 bases in between. Germline CDR1 DFQATT, CDR2 SNEGSKA (reference sequence). This sequence originates from a man aged 18 to 35 who received the YFV17D yellow fever vaccine. The chain recombines TRBV20-1 with TRBJ2-4, with D possibly called TRBD1 or TRBD2 (5 bases each). The specimen was PBMCs, collected on the day of the first yellow fever vaccination. CDR3 sequence: CSARGRQNIQYF. CDR3 DNA: TGCAGTGCTAGGGGACGACAAAACATTCAGTACTTC.